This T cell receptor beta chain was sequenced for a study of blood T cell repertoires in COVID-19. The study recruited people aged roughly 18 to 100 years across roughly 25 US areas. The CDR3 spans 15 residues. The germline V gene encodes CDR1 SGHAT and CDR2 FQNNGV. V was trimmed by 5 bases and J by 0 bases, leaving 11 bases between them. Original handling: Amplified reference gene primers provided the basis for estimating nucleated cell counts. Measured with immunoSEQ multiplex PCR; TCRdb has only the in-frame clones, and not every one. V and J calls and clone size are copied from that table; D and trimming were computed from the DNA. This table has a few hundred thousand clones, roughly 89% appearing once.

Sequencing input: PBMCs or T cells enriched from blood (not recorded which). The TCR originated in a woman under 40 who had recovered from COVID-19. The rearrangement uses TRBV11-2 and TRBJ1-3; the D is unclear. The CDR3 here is CASSPGSYSGNTIYF. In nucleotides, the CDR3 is TGTGCCAGCAGCCCGGGATCTTACTCTGGAAACACCATATATTTT.